The clone carrying this TCR beta chain was counted many times. The diagnoses drew upon clinical symptoms, serum thyroxine and TRAb, thyroid ultrasound and orbital computed tomography. PBMCs stemmed from more than 7.5 ml fresh peripheral blood. TCR beta CDR3 regions were amplified from RNA. RT-PCR in the first round (using the HTBI primer set) targeted the TCR CDR3. TCRdb itself ran the multiplex PCR reads through MiXCR, one entry per CDR3 protein. Seen here are about 300,000 distinct CDR3 sequences, roughly a fifth observed once, and the top ten hold about two fifths. This specimen comes from a study of T cells in Graves' hyperthyroidism and ophthalmopathy. The CDR3 sequence is 16 residues long. The V end was cut by 2 bases, the J end by 4 bases, with 15 bases between.

Sequencing was performed on blood. The chain couples TRBV12-3 or TRBV12-4 to TRBJ2-1, with D possibly being TRBD1 (5 bases). The source is a man aged 50 or older with Graves' ophthalmopathy. This CDR3 is CASSLKPGLVYNEQFF. The CDR3 nucleotides are TGTGCCAGCAGTTTAAAGCCAGGGTTGGTATACAATGAGCAGTTCTTC.